This T cell receptor (beta chain) was observed in a study of cytomegalovirus exposure and HLA in healthy donors. Study-wide points: Another analysis was done later, and it associated fewer than 20,000 TCR beta sequences with HLA alleles at 0.05 false discovery rate. A later analysis revealed that TCR association rates differed between HLA loci, peaking at DRB1 and bottoming out at HLA-C. In vitro data verified a few CMV-associated chains as specific for CMV antigens.

This clone was seen once. Antigen specificity is unknown. This PCR relied on a set of 60 Vbeta primers and 13 Jbeta primers. Some clones are missing from TCRdb's copy, which holds only in-frame ones; the method was immunoSEQ multiplex PCR. The table includes roughly 200,000 clones, roughly four fifths detected once. Unrecorded immune exposures were likely, despite nominal health at sampling. Trimming pared 5 bases from V and 4 bases from J, leaving 15 bases between. The CDR3 runs 15 residues. Germline V gives CDR1 LNHDA, CDR2 SQIVND (reference sequence). Source material: PBMCs. The rearrangement links TRBV19 to TRBJ2-1; D remains unclear. The sequence came from a man between 50 and 59 years old in good health and CMV-seronegative. CDR3 coding DNA: TGTGCCAGTAGTGGCTCTTCGTTCCCTTACAATGAGCAGTTCTTC. Its translation: CASSGSSFPYNEQFF. Using reference TRBV19 and TRBJ2-1 for the parts outside the CDR3, the full variable domain is DGGITQSPKYLFRKEGQNVTLSCEQNLNHDAMYWYRQDPGQGLRLIYYSQIVNDFQKGDIAEGYSVSREKKESFPLTVTSAQKNPTAFYLCASSGSSFPYNEQFFGPGTRLTVL.